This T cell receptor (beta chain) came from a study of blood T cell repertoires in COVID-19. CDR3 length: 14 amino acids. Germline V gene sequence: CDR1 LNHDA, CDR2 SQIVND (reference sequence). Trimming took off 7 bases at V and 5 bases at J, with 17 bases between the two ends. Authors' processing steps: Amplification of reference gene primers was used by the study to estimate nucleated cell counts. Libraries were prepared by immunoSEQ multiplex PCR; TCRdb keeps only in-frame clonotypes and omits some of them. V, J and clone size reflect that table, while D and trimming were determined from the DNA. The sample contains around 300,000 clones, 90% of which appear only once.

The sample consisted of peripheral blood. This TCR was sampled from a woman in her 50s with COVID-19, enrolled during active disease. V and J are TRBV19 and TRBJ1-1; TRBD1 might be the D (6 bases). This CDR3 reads CASTLGRGRTEAFF. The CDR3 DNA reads TGTGCCAGTACCCTGGGGCGGGGGCGAACTGAAGCTTTCTTT.